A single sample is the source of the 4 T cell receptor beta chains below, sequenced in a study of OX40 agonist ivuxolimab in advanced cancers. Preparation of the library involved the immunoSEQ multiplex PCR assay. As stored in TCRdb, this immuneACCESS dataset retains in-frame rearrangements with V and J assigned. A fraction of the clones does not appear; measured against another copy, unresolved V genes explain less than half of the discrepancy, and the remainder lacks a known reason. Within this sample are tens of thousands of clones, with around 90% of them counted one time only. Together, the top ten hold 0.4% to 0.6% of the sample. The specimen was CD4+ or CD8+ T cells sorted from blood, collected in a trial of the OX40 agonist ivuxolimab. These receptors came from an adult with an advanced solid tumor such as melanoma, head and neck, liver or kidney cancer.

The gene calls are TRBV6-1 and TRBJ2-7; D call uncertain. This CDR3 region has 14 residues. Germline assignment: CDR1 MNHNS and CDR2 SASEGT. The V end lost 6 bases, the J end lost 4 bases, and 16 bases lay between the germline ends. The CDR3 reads CASSGWKIEYEQYF. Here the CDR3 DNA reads TGTGCCAGCAGCGGGTGGAAGATCGAGTACGAGCAGTACTTC.

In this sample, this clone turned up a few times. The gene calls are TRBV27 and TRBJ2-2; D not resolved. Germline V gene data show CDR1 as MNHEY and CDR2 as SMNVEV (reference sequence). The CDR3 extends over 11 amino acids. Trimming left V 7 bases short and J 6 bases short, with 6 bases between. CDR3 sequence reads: CASKQPGELFF. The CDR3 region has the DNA TGTGCCAGCAAACAGCCCGGGGAGCTGTTTTTT.

The CDR3 loop reads CASSLTQDAGYTF. The CDR3 nucleotides read TGTGCCAGCAGCCTAACACAGGACGCTGGCTACACCTTC. V and J are TRBV7-9 and TRBJ1-2; possibly TRBD1 for D (5 bases). V lost 5 bases, J lost 7 bases, and 14 bases lay in between. There are 13 residues in the CDR3. Germline CDR1 SEHNR, CDR2 FQNEAQ (reference sequence).

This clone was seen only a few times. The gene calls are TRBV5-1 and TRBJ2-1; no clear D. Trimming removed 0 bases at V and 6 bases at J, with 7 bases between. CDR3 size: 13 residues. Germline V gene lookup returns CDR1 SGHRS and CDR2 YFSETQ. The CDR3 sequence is CASSLGRSNEQFF. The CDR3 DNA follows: TGCGCCAGCAGCTTGGGAAGGAGCAATGAGCAGTTCTTC.